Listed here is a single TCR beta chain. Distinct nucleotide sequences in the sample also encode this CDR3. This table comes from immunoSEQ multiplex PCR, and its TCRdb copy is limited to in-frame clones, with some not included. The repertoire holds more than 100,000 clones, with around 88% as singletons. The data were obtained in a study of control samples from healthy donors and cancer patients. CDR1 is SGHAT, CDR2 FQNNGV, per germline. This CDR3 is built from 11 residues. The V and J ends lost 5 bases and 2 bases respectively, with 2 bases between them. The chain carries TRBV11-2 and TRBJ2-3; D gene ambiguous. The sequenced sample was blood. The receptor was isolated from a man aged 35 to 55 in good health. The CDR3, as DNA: TGTGCCAGCAGCCACACAGATACGCAGTATTTT. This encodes CASSHTDTQYF. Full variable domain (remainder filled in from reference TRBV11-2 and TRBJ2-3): EAGVAQSPRYKIIEKRQSVAFWCNPISGHATLYWYQQILGQGPKLLIQFQNNGVVDDSQLPKDRFSAERLKGVDSTLKIQPAKLEDSAVYLCASSHTDTQYFGPGTRLTVL.